This TCR beta chain was obtained from a study of blood T cell repertoires in COVID-19 (dated by TCRdb to 2020 to 2021). Regarding the study in general: For ImmuneRACE Cohort 3, a participant was defined as recovered based on two consecutive negative NP/OP PCR tests, clearance by a healthcare professional, or resolution of symptoms. Samples covering the acute and convalescent phases of COVID-19 were provided by collaborators in the United States, Italy and Spain. The prospective study material was composed of cDNA or gDNA derived from T cells, B-cell-depleted T cells, or PBMCs. Subjects who had been exposed to COVID-19, were actively infected with it, or had recovered from it provided the deeply sampled blood TCRbeta repertoires that made up the dataset. The repertoires were released in a freely available public database intended as a resource for research on the immune response to SARS-CoV-2. The samples were drawn from the first 160 participants of the ongoing ImmuneRACE study and from 950 to 1,500 subjects provided by 6 global collaborators. A de-identified subject ID, COVID-19 status, age in years and sex were almost always included in the sample metadata. HLA class I and class II types, where available, came from metadata supplied by the sample provider rather than from assay-based typing. Study-wide conclusions, independent of this receptor: Clinical and demographic metadata were provided uncurated, with the amount varying by source and participant.

From a lookup of the germline V gene, CDR1 and CDR2 are MDHEN and SYDVKM. The germline V and J ends show losses of 8 bases and 7 bases respectively, and no gene match explains 2 bases of the junction. Taken from cysteine to phenylalanine, the CDR3 has 13 residues. The CDR3 DNA has 39 bases and is translated from base 1. Participants in the prospective study were enrolled through a virtual design, were aged about 18 to 90 years, and lived in about two dozen United States geographic areas. To assign participants to cohorts, the prospective study relied on clinical history that participants themselves reported in a screening survey and a study questionnaire. In the prospective study, whole blood, serum and a nasopharyngeal or oropharyngeal swab were collected from each participant by mobile phlebotomists. Over a roughly 2-month period, participants in the prospective study had the option of providing additional blood draws and questionnaires. Before DNA extraction, blood samples from the prospective study were shipped at room temperature or frozen.

For this clone: Its antigen remains unidentified. The record has no base qualities; no much larger clone is one base away.

The immunoSEQ Assay, a bias-controlled multiplex PCR, was used to amplify TCRbeta CDR3 regions from genomic DNA. From the authors' description of their analysis: Within the assay, amplification of reference gene primers was used to estimate how many nucleated cells each sample contained. Sequence reads were collapsed and filtered to measure the absolute abundance of every unique TCRbeta CDR3 rearrangement. For each sample, productive Simpson clonality was calculated by taking the square root of Simpson's diversity index across productive rearrangements. Drawn from immuneACCESS, this table holds only the in-frame rearrangements with V and J called that TCRdb kept. Clones are partly lost; checked studies trace under half to an unresolved V gene and leave the rest unexplained. Clone size and the V and J calls come from that table; the DNA yielded D and trimming. This sample gives hundreds of thousands of clones in total; about 90% of them show up just once. The top ten hold 1.5% to 2% of the sample.

The V and J genes are TRBV28 and TRBJ1-6, with 10 junctional bases fitting TRBD1. The sample was PBMCs or T cells enriched from blood (not recorded which). The receptor was isolated from a man between 35 and 55 years old in a cohort exposed to, infected with or recovered from COVID-19 (not recorded which). The CDR3 loop reads CASGTGENSPLHF. The bases read TGTGCCAGCGGGACAGGGGAGAATTCACCCCTCCACTTT.